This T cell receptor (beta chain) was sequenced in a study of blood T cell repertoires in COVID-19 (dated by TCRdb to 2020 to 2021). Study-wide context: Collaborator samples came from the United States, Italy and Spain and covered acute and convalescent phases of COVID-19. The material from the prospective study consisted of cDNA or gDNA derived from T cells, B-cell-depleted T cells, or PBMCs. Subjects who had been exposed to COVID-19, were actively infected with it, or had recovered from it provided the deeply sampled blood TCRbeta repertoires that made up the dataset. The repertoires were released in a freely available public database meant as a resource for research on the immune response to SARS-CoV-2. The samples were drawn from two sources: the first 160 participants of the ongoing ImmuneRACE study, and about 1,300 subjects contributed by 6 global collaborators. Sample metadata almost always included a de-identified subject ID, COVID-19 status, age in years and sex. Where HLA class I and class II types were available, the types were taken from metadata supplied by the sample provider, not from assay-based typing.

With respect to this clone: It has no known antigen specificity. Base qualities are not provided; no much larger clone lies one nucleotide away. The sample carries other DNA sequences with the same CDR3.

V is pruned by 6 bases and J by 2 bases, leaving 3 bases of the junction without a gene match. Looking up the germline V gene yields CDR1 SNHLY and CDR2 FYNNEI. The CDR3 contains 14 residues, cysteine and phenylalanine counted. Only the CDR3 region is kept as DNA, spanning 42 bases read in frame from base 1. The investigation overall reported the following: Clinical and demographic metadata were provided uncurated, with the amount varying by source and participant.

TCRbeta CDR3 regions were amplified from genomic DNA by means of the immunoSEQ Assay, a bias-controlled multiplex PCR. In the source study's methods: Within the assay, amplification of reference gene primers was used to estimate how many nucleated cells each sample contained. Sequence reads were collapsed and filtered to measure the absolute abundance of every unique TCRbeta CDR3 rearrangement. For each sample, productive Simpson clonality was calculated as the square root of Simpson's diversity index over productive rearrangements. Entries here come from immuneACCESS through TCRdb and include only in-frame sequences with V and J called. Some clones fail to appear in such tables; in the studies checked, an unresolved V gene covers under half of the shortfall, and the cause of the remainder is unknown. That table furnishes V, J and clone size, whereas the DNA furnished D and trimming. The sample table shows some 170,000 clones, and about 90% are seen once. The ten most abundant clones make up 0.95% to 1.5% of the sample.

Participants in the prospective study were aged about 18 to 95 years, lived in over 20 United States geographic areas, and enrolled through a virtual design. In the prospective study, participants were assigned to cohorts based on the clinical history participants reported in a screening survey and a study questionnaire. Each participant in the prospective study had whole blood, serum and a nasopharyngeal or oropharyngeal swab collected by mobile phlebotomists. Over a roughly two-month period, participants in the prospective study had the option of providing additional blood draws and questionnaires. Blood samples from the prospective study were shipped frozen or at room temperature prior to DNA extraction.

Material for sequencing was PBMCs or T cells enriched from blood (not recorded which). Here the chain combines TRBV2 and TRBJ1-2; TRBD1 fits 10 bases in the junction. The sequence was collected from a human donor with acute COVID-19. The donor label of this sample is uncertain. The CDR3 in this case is CASSSDRGNYGYTF. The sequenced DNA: TGTGCCAGCAGCTCGGACAGGGGGAACTATGGCTACACCTTC.